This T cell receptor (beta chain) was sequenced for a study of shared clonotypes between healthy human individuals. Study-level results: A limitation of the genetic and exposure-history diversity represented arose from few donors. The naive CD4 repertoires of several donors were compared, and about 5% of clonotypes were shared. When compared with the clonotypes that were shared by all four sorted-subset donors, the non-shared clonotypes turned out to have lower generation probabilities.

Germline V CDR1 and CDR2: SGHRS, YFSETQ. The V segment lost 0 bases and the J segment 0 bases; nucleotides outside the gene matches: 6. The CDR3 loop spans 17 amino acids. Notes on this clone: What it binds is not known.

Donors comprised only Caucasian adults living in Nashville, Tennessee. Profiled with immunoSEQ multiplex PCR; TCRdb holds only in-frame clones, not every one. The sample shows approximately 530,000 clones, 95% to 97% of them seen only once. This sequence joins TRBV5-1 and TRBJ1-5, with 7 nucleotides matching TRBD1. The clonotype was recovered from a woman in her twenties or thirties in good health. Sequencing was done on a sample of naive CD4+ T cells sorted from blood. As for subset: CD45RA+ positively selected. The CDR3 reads CASSLGQGPFSNQPQHF. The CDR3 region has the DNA TGCGCCAGCAGCTTGGGACAGGGACCTTTTAGCAATCAGCCCCAGCATTTT.